This T cell receptor (beta chain) stems from a study of cytomegalovirus exposure and HLA in healthy donors. Broader study findings: Donor immune exposure was known only as CMV serostatus. The authors excluded some V segments, including TRBV6-2 and TRBV6-3, as indistinguishable. Previously analyzed data showed that most TCR beta V segments were productive at a frequency of about 87% or about 30%.

Germline-derived CDR1 and CDR2 are SGHRS and YFSETQ. The CDR3 sequence is 15 residues long. V was clipped by 6 bases and J by 2 bases; unmatched bases: 7. Healthy bone marrow donors made up the donors. With regard to this clone: Antigen unknown.

The PCR contained 60 Vbeta and 13 Jbeta primers. Profiled with immunoSEQ multiplex PCR; TCRdb holds only in-frame clones, not every one. The sample consists of roughly 150,000 clones, roughly 80% of them appearing once. Sequencing was carried out using PBMCs. The sequence was collected from a man aged 18 to 29 in good health and CMV-seronegative. The chain employs TRBV5-1 and TRBJ1-1, with 10 bases identical to TRBD1. CDR3 sequence: CASKRGTGANTEAFF. CDR3 coding DNA: TGCGCCAGCAAAAGGGGGACAGGGGCTAACACTGAAGCTTTCTTT.